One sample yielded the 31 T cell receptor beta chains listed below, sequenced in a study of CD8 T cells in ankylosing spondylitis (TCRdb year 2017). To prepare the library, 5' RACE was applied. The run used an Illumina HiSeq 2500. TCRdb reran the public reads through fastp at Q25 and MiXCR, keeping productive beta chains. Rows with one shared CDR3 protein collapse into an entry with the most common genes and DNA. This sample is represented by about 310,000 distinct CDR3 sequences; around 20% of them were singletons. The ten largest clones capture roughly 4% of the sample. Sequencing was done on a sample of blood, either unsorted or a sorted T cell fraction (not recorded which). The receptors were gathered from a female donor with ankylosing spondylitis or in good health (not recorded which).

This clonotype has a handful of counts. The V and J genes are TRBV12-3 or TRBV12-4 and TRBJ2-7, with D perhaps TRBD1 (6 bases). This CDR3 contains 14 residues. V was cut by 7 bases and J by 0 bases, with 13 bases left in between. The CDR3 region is CASKHRAISYEQYF. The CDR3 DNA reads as TGTGCCAGCAAACACAGGGCGATCTCCTACGAGCAGTACTTC.

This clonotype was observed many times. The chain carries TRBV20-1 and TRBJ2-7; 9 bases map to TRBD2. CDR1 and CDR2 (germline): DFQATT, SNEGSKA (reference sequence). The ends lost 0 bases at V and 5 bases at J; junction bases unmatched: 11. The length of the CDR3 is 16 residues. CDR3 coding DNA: TGCAGTGCTAGAGATTTCGCGGGAGGGCTTAATAACGAGCAGTACTTC. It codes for CSARDFAGGLNNEQYF.

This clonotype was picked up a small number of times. The CDR3: CASRTAWGAQKLFF. The DNA of the CDR3 is TGTGCCAGCAGAACAGCCTGGGGGGCACAAAAACTGTTTTTT. The rearrangement links TRBV12-3 or TRBV12-4 to TRBJ1-4, with a weak D call TRBD1 (6 bases). This CDR3 has 14 residues. Trimming took off 6 bases at V and 9 bases at J, with 17 bases between the two ends.

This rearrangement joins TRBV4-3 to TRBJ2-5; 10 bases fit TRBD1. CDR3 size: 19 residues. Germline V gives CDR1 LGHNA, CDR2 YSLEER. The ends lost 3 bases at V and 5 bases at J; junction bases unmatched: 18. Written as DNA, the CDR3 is TGCGCCAGCAGCCATCGGCGAGGGACAGGGGATTCCCAGGGGGAGACCCAGTACTTC. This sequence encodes CASSHRRGTGDSQGETQYF.

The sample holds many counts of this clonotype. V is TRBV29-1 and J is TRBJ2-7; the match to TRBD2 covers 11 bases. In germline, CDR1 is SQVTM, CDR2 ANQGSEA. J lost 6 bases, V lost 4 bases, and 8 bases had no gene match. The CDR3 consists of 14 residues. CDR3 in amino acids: CSVVELAGVREQYF. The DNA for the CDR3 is TGCAGCGTTGTTGAACTAGCGGGAGTACGCGAGCAGTACTTC.

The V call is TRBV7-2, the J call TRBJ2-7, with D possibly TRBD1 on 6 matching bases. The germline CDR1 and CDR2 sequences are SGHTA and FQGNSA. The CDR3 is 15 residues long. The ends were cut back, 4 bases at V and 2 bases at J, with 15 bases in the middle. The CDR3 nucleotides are TGTGCCAGCAGCTCCCAGGGGAGAGGGGCCTACGAGCAGTACTTC. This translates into CASSSQGRGAYEQYF.

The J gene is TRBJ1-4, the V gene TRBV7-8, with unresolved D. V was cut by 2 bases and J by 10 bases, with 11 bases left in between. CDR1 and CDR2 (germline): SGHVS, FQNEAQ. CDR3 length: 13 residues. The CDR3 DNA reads TGTGCCAGCAGCTTATTCGAGAAAGGAAAACTGTTTTTT. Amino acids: CASSLFEKGKLFF.

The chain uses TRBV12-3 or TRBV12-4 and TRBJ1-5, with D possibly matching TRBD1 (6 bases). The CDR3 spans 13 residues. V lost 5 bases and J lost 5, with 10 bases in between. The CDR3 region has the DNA TGTGCCAGCAGTGGACAGCTTGATCAGCCCCAGCATTTT. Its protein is CASSGQLDQPQHF.

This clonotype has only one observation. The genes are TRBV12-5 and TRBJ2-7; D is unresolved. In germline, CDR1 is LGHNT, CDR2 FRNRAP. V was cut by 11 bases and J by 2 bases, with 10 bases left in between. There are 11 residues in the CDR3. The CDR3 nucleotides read TGTGCTCTGGAAGGACCCTACGAGCAGTACTTC. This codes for CALEGPYEQYF.

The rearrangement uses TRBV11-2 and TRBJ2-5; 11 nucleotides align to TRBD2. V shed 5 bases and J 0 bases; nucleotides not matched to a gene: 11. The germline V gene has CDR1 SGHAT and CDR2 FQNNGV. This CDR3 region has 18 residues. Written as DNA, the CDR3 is TGTGCCAGCAGCACCGGGACTAGCGGAAACCCGTACCAAGAGACCCAGTACTTC. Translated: CASSTGTSGNPYQETQYF.

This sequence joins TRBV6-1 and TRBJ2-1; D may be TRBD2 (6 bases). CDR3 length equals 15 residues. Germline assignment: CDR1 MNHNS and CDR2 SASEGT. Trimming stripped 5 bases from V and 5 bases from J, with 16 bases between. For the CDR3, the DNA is TGTGCCAGCAGTCCGGCCGGGACTCATAACAATGAGCAGTTCTTC. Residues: CASSPAGTHNNEQFF.

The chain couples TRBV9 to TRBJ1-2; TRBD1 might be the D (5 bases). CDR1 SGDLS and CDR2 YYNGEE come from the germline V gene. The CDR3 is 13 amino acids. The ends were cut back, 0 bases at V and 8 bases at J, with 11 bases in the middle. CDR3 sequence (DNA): TGTGCCAGCAGCGTAGATTTGCGGGGCGGCTACACCTTC. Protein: CASSVDLRGGYTF.

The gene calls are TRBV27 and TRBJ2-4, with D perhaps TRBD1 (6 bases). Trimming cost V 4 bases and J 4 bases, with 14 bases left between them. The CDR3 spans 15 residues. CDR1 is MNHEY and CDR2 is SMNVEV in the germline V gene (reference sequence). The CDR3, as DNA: TGTGCCAGCAGTTCCTCCGGGACACCTAAAAACATTCAGTACTTC. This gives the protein CASSSSGTPKNIQYF.

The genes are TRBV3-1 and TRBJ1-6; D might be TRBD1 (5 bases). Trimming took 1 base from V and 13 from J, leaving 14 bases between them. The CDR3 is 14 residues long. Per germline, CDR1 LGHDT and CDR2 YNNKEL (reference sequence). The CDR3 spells CASSQVPGGRPLHF. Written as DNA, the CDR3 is TGTGCCAGCAGCCAAGTCCCCGGGGGTCGGCCCCTCCACTTT.

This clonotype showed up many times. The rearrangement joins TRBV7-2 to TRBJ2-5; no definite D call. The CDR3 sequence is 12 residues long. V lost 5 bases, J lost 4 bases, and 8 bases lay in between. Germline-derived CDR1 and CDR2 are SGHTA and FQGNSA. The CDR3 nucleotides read TGTGCCAGCAGCAAACTGCGAGAGACCCAGTACTTC. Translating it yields CASSKLRETQYF.

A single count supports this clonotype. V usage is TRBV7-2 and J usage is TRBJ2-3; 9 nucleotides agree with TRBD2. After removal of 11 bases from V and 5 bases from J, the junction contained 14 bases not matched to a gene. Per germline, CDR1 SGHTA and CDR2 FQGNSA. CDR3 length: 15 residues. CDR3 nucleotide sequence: TGTGCCTCCTCCCCCGGCGGGAGGGCCCTAGATACGCAGTATTTT. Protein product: CASSPGGRALDTQYF.

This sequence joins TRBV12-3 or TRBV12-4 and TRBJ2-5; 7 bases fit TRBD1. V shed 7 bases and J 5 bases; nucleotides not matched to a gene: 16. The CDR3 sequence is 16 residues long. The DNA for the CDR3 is TGTGCCAGCATTGGCAGGGGGATTGGAATAGTGGAGACCCAGTACTTC. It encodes CASIGRGIGIVETQYF.

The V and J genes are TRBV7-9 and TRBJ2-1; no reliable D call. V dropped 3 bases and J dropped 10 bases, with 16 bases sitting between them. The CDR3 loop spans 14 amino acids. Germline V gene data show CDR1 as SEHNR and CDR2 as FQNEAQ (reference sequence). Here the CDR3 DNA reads TGTGCCAGCAGCTTCCCGGTGGGTTCGATGGAGCAGTTCTTC. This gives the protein CASSFPVGSMEQFF.

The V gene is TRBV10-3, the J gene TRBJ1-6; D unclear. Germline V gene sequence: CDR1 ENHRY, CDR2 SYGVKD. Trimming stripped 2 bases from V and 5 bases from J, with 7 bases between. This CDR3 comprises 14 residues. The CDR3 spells CAISEQANNSPLHF. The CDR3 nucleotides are TGTGCCATCAGTGAGCAGGCAAATAATTCACCCCTCCACTTT.

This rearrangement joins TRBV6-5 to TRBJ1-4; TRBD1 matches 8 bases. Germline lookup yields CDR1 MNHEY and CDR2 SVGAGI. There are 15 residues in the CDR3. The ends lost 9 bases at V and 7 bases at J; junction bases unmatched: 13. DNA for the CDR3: TGTGCCAGTGCCCGAGTTAGGACAGGGATTGAAAAACTGTTTTTT. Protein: CASARVRTGIEKLFF.

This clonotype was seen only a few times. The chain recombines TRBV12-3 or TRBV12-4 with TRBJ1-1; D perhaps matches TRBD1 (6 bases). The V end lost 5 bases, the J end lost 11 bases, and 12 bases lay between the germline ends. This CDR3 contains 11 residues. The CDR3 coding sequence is TGTGCCAGCAGTCGGACAGACCTGGCTTTCTTT. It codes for CASSRTDLAFF.

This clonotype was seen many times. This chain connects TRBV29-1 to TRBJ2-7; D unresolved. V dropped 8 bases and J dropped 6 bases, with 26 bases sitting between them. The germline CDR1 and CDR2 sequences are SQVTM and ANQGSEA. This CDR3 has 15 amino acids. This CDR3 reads CSLFTPLPGGSEQYF. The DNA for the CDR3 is TGCAGCTTATTTACCCCCCTCCCCGGCGGATCCGAGCAGTACTTC.

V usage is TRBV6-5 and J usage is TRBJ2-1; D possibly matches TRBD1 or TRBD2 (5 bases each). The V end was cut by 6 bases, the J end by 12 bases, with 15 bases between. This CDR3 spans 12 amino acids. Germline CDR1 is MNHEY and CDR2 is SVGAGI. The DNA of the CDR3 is TGTGCCAGCAGGCCGACTACAGGAGGGCAGTTCTTC. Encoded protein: CASRPTTGGQFF.

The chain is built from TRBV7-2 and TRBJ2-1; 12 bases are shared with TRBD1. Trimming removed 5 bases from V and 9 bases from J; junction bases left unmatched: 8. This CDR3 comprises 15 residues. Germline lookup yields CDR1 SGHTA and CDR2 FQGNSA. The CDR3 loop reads CASSASGTGGPEQFF. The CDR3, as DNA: TGTGCCAGCAGCGCTTCCGGGACAGGGGGCCCTGAGCAGTTCTTC. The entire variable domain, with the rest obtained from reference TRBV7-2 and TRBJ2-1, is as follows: GAGVSQSPSNKVTEKGKDVELRCDPISGHTALYWYRQSLGQGLEFLIYFQGNSAPDKSGLPSDRFSAERTGGSVSTLTIQRTQQEDSAVYLCASSASGTGGPEQFFGPGTRLTVL.

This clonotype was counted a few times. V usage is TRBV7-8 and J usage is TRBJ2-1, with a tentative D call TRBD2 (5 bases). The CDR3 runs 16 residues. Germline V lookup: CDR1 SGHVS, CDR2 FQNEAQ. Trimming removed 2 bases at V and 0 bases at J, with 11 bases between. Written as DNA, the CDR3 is TGTGCCAGCAGCTTAACCAGCGGATTCTCCTACAATGAGCAGTTCTTC. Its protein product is CASSLTSGFSYNEQFF.

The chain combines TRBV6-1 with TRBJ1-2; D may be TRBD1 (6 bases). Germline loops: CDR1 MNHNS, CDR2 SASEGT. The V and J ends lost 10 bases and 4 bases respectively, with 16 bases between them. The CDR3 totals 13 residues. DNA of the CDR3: TGTGCCACGTTCAGGGGTCCGAGCTATGGCTACACCTTC. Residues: CATFRGPSYGYTF.

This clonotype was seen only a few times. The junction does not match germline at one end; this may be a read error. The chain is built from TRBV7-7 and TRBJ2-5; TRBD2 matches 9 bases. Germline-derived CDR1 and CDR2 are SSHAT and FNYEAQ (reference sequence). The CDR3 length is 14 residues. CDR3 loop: CASSQRGARETQYF. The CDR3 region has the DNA TGTGCTAGCAGCCAGCGGGGGGCGAGGGAGACCCAGTACTTC.

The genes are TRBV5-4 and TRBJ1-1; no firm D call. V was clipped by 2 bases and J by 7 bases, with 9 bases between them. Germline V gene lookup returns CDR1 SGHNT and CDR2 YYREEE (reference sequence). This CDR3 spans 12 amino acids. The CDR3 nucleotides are TGTGCCAGCAGCTTCGGGCGGATTGAAGCTTTCTTT. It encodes CASSFGRIEAFF. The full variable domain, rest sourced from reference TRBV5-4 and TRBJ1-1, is ETGVTQSPTHLIKTRGQQVTLRCSSQSGHNTVSWYQQALGQGPQFIFQYYREEENGRGNFPPRFSGLQFPNYSSELNVNALELDDSALYLCASSFGRIEAFFGQGTRLTVV.

In nucleotides, the CDR3 is TGCAGTGCTAGAGGCAACGGGGGGCATGGCTACACCTTC. Its translation is CSARGNGGHGYTF. The chain has TRBV20-1 and TRBJ1-2, with D possibly matching TRBD1 (6 bases). Trimming left V 1 base short and J 6 bases short, with 12 bases between. CDR3 length equals 13 residues. Looked up from germline, CDR1 is DFQATT and CDR2 is SNEGSKA (reference sequence).

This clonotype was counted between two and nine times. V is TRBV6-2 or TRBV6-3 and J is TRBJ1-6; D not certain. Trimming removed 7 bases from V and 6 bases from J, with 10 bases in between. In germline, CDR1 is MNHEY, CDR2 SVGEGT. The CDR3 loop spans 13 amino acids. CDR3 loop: CASIERSNSPLHF. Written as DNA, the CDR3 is TGTGCCAGCATCGAACGAAGTAATTCACCCCTCCACTTT.

The DNA for the CDR3 is TGTGCCAGCAGCCTTGGGGACAATTCCTACGAGCAGTACTTC. Translation: CASSLGDNSYEQYF. The V and J genes are TRBV7-9 and TRBJ2-7; D is possibly TRBD1 (6 bases). Trimming took 5 bases from V and 1 from J, leaving 12 bases between them. The CDR3 covers 14 residues. Per germline, CDR1 SEHNR and CDR2 FQNEAQ (reference sequence).